These 24 T cell receptor beta chains share one sample of origin, sequenced in a study of shared clonotypes between healthy human individuals. TCRdb keeps only in-frame clones here, not all; method: immunoSEQ multiplex PCR. The sample holds some 1,900,000 clones; approximately 94% are singletons and the top ten take approximately 1.2%. Naive CD8 isolation took CD45RO-negative cells positively selected for CCR7 and excluded terminally differentiated effector memory CD45RA+ cells. Sequenced sample: naive CD8+ T cells sorted from blood. The receptors shown here come from a man between 18 and 35 years old in good health.

The rearrangement joins TRBV15 to TRBJ2-3; 9 nucleotides line up with TRBD2. V lost 0 bases, J lost 4 bases, and 11 bases stayed unmatched. The V gene's germline CDR1 is LNHNV and CDR2 YYDKDF (reference sequence). This CDR3 is built from 18 residues. The CDR3 loop is CATSRDGYPSGAPDTQYF. The CDR3 DNA is TGTGCCACCAGCAGAGATGGGTACCCTAGCGGGGCGCCAGATACGCAGTATTTT.

The chain carries TRBV6-1 and TRBJ2-3, with 14 bases that match TRBD2. Losses at the gene ends were 4 bases for V and 5 bases for J; bases not matched to a gene: 2. From germline, CDR1 is MNHNS and CDR2 SASEGT. CDR3 size: 15 residues. DNA of the CDR3: TGTGCCAGCAGTGCCGGGACTAGCGGGGGAGATACGCAGTATTTT. This encodes CASSAGTSGGDTQYF.

The chain carries TRBV27 and TRBJ1-6; D gene ambiguous. Trimming pared 1 base from V and 2 bases from J, leaving 3 bases between. The CDR3 consists of 14 residues. The V gene's germline CDR1 is MNHEY and CDR2 SMNVEV (reference sequence). As DNA, the CDR3 is TGTGCCAGCAGTTTATTGGCCTATAATTCACCCCTCCACTTT. It is translated as CASSLLAYNSPLHF.

Note on this clone: Other DNA sequences within the sample encode an identical CDR3. The chain has TRBV6-1 and TRBJ2-7; the D is unclear. Trimming pared 1 base from V and 0 bases from J, leaving 4 bases between. Per germline, CDR1 MNHNS and CDR2 SASEGT. The CDR3 contains 13 residues. The CDR3 nucleotides read TGTGCCAGCAGTGAAGGTTTCTCCTACGAGCAGTACTTC. Protein sequence: CASSEGFSYEQYF.

Concerning this clone: The same CDR3 arises from other DNA sequences in this sample as well. The J gene is TRBJ1-4, the V gene TRBV7-6; TRBD1 is a possible D gene (6 bases). The CDR3 has 14 residues. CDR1 and CDR2 from the germline V gene are SGHVS and FNYEAQ. Trimming left V 1 base short and J 5 bases short, with 8 bases between. The CDR3: CASSLGTGNEKLFF. CDR3 in DNA: TGTGCCAGCAGCTTAGGCACAGGGAATGAAAAACTGTTTTTT.

This clone appeared once. CDR3 sequence (DNA): TGTGCCACCCAGAGAAGCACCGGGGAGCTGTTTTTT. Translated: CATQRSTGELFF. This chain joins TRBV7-9 and TRBJ2-2, with unresolved D. The germline V gene encodes CDR1 SEHNR and CDR2 FQNEAQ (reference sequence). Trimming left V 10 bases short and J 4 bases short, with 10 bases between. The length of the CDR3 is 12 residues.

The J gene is TRBJ2-7, the V gene TRBV6-5; 7 nucleotides match TRBD2. The CDR3 is 16 residues long. V was pared by 0 bases and J by 1 base, with 6 bases of the junction left unmatched. Germline values: CDR1 MNHEY, CDR2 SVGAGI. Written as DNA, the CDR3 is TGTGCCAGCAGTTACTCGATGGCGGGGGTGTCCTACGAGCAGTACTTC. Amino acid sequence: CASSYSMAGVSYEQYF.

About this clone itself: Other nucleotide sequences from this sample produce the same CDR3. This chain's CDR3 is CASSLGQGDTGELFF. In DNA, the CDR3 is TGTGCCAGCAGCTTAGGACAGGGGGACACCGGGGAGCTGTTTTTT. The genes are TRBV5-4 and TRBJ2-2, with TRBD1 identical over 10 bases. Germline lookup yields CDR1 SGHNT and CDR2 YYREEE (reference sequence). The CDR3 is 15 amino acids. After removal of 2 bases from V and 3 bases from J, the junction contained 1 base not matched to a gene.

The CDR3 protein is CASSFDTSYEQYF. CDR3 in DNA: TGTGCCAGCAGCTTTGATACCTCCTACGAGCAGTACTTC. The V and J genes are TRBV11-2 and TRBJ2-7; D gene uncertain. Per germline, CDR1 SGHAT and CDR2 FQNNGV. The CDR3 totals 13 residues. The germline V and J ends were trimmed by 3 bases and 0 bases, with 6 bases remaining between them.

The rearrangement links TRBV11-3 to TRBJ2-7; TRBD2 aligns across 10 bases. CDR3 length equals 17 residues. The V and J ends lost 2 bases and 3 bases, in that order; junction bases with no gene match: 10. Germline CDR1 SGHNT, CDR2 YENEEA. The chain's CDR3 is CASSLRSVLAGDYEQYF. CDR3 nucleotides: TGTGCCAGCAGCTTACGGTCAGTGCTAGCGGGAGACTACGAGCAGTACTTC.

The rearrangement uses TRBV7-8 and TRBJ1-5; D perhaps matches TRBD1 (5 bases). The V gene's germline CDR1 is SGHVS and CDR2 FQNEAQ. Between the trimmed V and J ends, which lost 5 bases and 6 bases, there was a span of 17 bases. The CDR3 has 15 residues. In nucleotides, the CDR3 is TGTGCCAGCAGCCCGAGGTGGGGGTTAAGTCAGCCCCAGCATTTT. This sequence encodes CASSPRWGLSQPQHF.

This rearrangement joins TRBV2 to TRBJ2-7; TRBD1 matches at 10 bases. The CDR3 is 15 amino acids. The V segment lost 5 bases and the J segment 4 bases; nucleotides outside the gene matches: 8. Germline V gives CDR1 SNHLY, CDR2 FYNNEI. The CDR3 loop is CASSTPGTGEYEQYF. CDR3 nucleotides: TGTGCCAGCAGTACCCCAGGGACAGGGGAATACGAGCAGTACTTC.

Notes on this clone: Other nucleotide sequences from this sample produce the same CDR3. CDR3 bases: TGTGCCAGCAGCTTAGCGGGAGGGCCCTACGAGCAGTACTTC. Translation: CASSLAGGPYEQYF. The J gene is TRBJ2-7, the V gene TRBV7-6; TRBD2 matches at 7 bases. Trimming took 0 bases from V and 2 from J; bases not matched to a gene: 1. This CDR3 contains 14 residues. The V gene's germline CDR1 is SGHVS and CDR2 FNYEAQ.

The gene calls are TRBV6-5 and TRBJ2-7; possible D gene TRBD2, 6 bases. The CDR3 has 15 residues. From germline, CDR1 is MNHEY and CDR2 SVGAGI. Between the trimmed V and J ends, which lost 0 bases and 3 bases, there was a span of 12 bases. CDR3 residues: CASSYSREAFYEQYF. The CDR3 DNA is TGTGCCAGCAGTTACTCTAGGGAGGCATTCTACGAGCAGTACTTC.

The V call is TRBV4-1, the J call TRBJ2-7; possible D gene TRBD1, 6 bases. There are 14 residues in the CDR3. Germline values: CDR1 MGHRA, CDR2 YSYEKL. Trimming stripped 3 bases from V and 2 bases from J, with 11 bases between. CDR3 sequence: CASSHSPGAYEQYF. CDR3 nucleotides: TGCGCCAGCAGCCACTCCCCAGGGGCCTACGAGCAGTACTTC.

The V call is TRBV5-4, the J call TRBJ1-4; maybe TRBD1 (5 bases). CDR3 length: 14 amino acids. The germline gives CDR1 SGHNT, CDR2 YYREEE (reference sequence). Trimming pared 2 bases from V and 6 bases from J, leaving 11 bases between. The CDR3 bases are TGTGCCAGCAGCTTCGGGGCCGGGGATGAAAAACTGTTTTTT. It translates to CASSFGAGDEKLFF.

The genes are TRBV27 and TRBJ2-7; 8 bases map to TRBD1. CDR3 length equals 15 residues. The J segment lost 5 bases and the V segment lost 0 bases, leaving 6 bases of the junction unmatched. Germline assignment: CDR1 MNHEY and CDR2 SMNVEV (reference sequence). The CDR3 sequence is CASSLSSDRGHEQYF. The DNA for the CDR3 is TGTGCCAGCAGTTTATCTAGTGACAGGGGCCACGAGCAGTACTTC.

This chain links TRBV7-2 with TRBJ2-1; 9 bases match TRBD2. The CDR3 consists of 17 residues. Trimming took 2 bases from V and 3 from J; bases not matched to a gene: 8. Germline V gene data show CDR1 as SGHTA and CDR2 as FQGNSA. The CDR3 protein is CASSLLAGVSVYNEQFF. DNA for the CDR3: TGTGCCAGCAGCTTATTAGCGGGAGTATCGGTCTACAATGAGCAGTTCTTC.

V and J are TRBV29-1 and TRBJ2-7; 10 bases agree with TRBD1. J gave up 3 bases and V 3 bases, and 5 bases lay outside the gene matches. Per germline, CDR1 SQVTM and CDR2 ANQGSEA. The CDR3 extends over 14 amino acids. Written as DNA, the CDR3 is TGCAGCGTTGATGAGGGACAGGGGAACTACGAGCAGTACTTC. This gives the protein CSVDEGQGNYEQYF.

This clone came up a few times. The rearrangement links TRBV11-3 to TRBJ2-2; D is ambiguous. The CDR3 is 12 amino acids. Germline loops: CDR1 SGHNT, CDR2 YENEEA. Trimming took 3 bases from V and 6 from J, leaving 5 bases between them. CDR3 region: CASSFGSGELFF. Here the CDR3 DNA reads TGTGCCAGCAGCTTCGGATCCGGGGAGCTGTTTTTT.

Concerning this clone itself: Other DNA sequences from this sample encode an identical CDR3 as well. This chain connects TRBV29-1 to TRBJ2-7, with no clear D. CDR3 length: 13 residues. Trimming took 4 bases from V and 0 from J, leaving 10 bases between them. CDR1 is SQVTM and CDR2 is ANQGSEA in the germline V gene. Here the CDR3 DNA reads TGCAGCGTTGGCCTGGCCAGCTCCTACGAGCAGTACTTC. It yields the protein CSVGLASSYEQYF.

The rearrangement links TRBV5-5 to TRBJ2-7; tentative D call: TRBD2 (6 bases). Germline values: CDR1 SGHKS, CDR2 YYEKEE (reference sequence). This CDR3 comprises 15 residues. The V gene lost 3 bases and the J gene lost 5 bases, with 18 bases spanning the gap. The CDR3 DNA reads TGTGCCAGCAGCTGGGCGGGGCGCAAAATCGACGAGCAGTACTTC. Its translation: CASSWAGRKIDEQYF.

This rearrangement joins TRBV13 to TRBJ2-7; 9 nucleotides align to TRBD1. The CDR3 totals 15 residues. The germline gives CDR1 PRHDT, CDR2 FYEKMQ (reference sequence). V trimming: 3 bases; J trimming: 2 bases; junction bases outside the gene matches: 5. The CDR3 sequence is CASSFEGTGTYEQYF. The CDR3 DNA reads TGTGCCAGCAGCTTCGAGGGGACAGGGACCTACGAGCAGTACTTC.

This chain connects TRBV27 to TRBJ1-4, with 8 bases identical to TRBD1. The CDR3 extends over 14 amino acids. Germline values: CDR1 MNHEY, CDR2 SMNVEV (reference sequence). The V and J ends lost 7 bases and 8 bases, in that order; junction bases with no gene match: 9. CDR3 DNA: TGTGCCAGCACGATGACAGGGGCTGGCGAAAAACTGTTTTTT. It yields the protein CASTMTGAGEKLFF.